The clone carrying this T cell receptor beta chain was detected ten times or more. Exclusions: uncontrolled infection, other autoimmune disease, pregnancy, lactation. V was trimmed by 0 bases and J by 0 bases, leaving 7 bases between them. From germline, CDR1 is SGHRS and CDR2 YFSETQ. The CDR3 runs to 15 residues. These data come from a study of T cells in Graves' hyperthyroidism and ophthalmopathy. From RNA transcripts, TCR beta CDR3 regions were amplified. The HTBI primer set served for first-round RT-PCR of the TCR CDR3. MiXCR was run by TCRdb on the multiplex PCR reads, yielding one entry per CDR3 protein. The table includes 300,000 to 450,000 distinct CDR3 sequences, less than 20% detected once.

The source of this sequence is a young woman with Graves' hyperthyroidism that later progressed to Graves' ophthalmopathy. The source material was blood. The J gene is TRBJ2-1, the V gene TRBV5-1; D is unresolved. The CDR3 bases are TGCGCCAGCAGCTTGGTTCGGAGCTCCTACAATGAGCAGTTCTTC. Residues: CASSLVRSSYNEQFF.